These 2 T cell receptor beta chains came from one sample sequenced in a study of post-analysis software for immune sequencing data. Study observations and caveats: Four or five TRBV segments occurring more often in patients than controls included TRBV5-6, TRBV5-1 and TRBV20-1.

These TCRs are of unknown antigen specificity. cDNA libraries for TCR beta contained unique molecular identifiers. TCRdb ran MiXCR on the PCR reads and lists one entry per CDR3 protein. The table has about 540,000 distinct CDR3 sequences, around 31% seen once. Sequencing was carried out using blood. These receptor sequences come from a girl aged 2-17 years with multiple sclerosis.

The genes are TRBV2 and TRBJ2-5; TRBD1 is a possible D gene (5 bases). Germline values: CDR1 SNHLY, CDR2 FYNNEI. The CDR3 has 13 amino acids. Trimming removed 8 bases from V and 0 bases from J, with 10 bases in between. The CDR3 loop reads CASDSSYQETQYF. The CDR3 DNA is TGTGCCAGCGACAGCTCCTACCAAGAGACCCAGTACTTC.

J is TRBJ1-1 and V is TRBV9; a weak D match, TRBD1 (5 bases). CDR3 length: 15 residues. Trimming pared 4 bases from V and 2 bases from J, leaving 15 bases between. The germline gives CDR1 SGDLS, CDR2 YYNGEE. The CDR3 nucleotides are TGTGCCAGCAGCCCCAACCCTAGGGGCAACACTGAAGCTTTCTTT. Amino acid sequence: CASSPNPRGNTEAFF.